Below, 4 T cell receptor beta chains from the same sample are listed, as sequenced in a study of blood T cell repertoires in COVID-19. Some clones are missing from TCRdb's copy, which holds only in-frame ones; the method was immunoSEQ multiplex PCR. The table records about 82,000 clones, 74% of them present only once. The specimen sequenced was peripheral blood. The receptors here all came from a human donor with acute or convalescent COVID-19. The donor label of this sample is uncertain.

J is TRBJ2-7 and V is TRBV29-1, with 10 nucleotides matching TRBD2. The V segment lost 6 bases and the J segment 2 bases; nucleotides outside the gene matches: 7. CDR1 is SQVTM and CDR2 is ANQGSEA in the germline V gene. CDR3 length: 14 residues. The CDR3 sequence is CSVILAGGAYEQYF. The CDR3 bases are TGCAGCGTAATTTTAGCGGGAGGAGCCTACGAGCAGTACTTC.

The rearrangement joins TRBV6-1 to TRBJ1-3, with a tentative D call TRBD1 (6 bases). The CDR3 loop spans 14 amino acids. The V gene's germline CDR1 is MNHNS and CDR2 SASEGT. V was cut by 3 bases and J by 2 bases, with 8 bases left in between. CDR3 sequence (DNA): TGTGCCAGCAGTGATCAGGGGACTGGAAACACCATATATTTT. Protein: CASSDQGTGNTIYF.

The chain links TRBV6-6 to TRBJ1-5; no reliable D call. CDR1 is MNHNY, CDR2 SVGAGI, per germline (reference sequence). The CDR3 runs to 14 residues. V was shortened by 5 bases and J by 3 bases, with 11 bases between the two germline ends. The CDR3 loop reads CASSPSRFNQPQHF. Written as DNA, the CDR3 is TGTGCCAGCAGTCCGAGTCGCTTCAATCAGCCCCAGCATTTT.

Notes on this clone: Other DNA variants within this sample encode the same CDR3. V usage is TRBV5-6 and J usage is TRBJ2-5, with D possibly being TRBD1 (5 bases). V was shortened by 4 bases and J by 2 bases, with 9 bases between the two germline ends. CDR3 size: 13 residues. Looked up from germline, CDR1 is SGHDT and CDR2 is YYEEEE. The CDR3 protein is CASSVGQQETQYF. The CDR3 DNA sequence: TGTGCCAGCAGCGTGGGGCAGCAAGAGACCCAGTACTTC.